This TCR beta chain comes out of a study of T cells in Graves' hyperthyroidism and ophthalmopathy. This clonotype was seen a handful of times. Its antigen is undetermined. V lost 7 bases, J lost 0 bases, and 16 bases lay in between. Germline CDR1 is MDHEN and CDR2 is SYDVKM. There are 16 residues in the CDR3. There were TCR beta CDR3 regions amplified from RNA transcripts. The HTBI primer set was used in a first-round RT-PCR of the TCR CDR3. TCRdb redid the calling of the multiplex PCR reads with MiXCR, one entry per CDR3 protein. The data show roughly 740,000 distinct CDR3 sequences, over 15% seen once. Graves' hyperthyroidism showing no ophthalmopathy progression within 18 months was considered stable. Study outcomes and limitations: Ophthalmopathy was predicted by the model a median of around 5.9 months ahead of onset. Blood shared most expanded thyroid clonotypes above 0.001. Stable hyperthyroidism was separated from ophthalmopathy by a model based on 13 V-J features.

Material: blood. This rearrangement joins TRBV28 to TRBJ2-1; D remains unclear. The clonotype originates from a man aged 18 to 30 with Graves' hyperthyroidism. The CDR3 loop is CASTMNWFSSYNEQFF. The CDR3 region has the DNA TGTGCCAGCACCATGAATTGGTTTAGCTCCTACAATGAGCAGTTCTTC.